This T cell receptor (beta chain) stems from a study of lymphopenia after photon versus proton radiotherapy. This CDR3 region has 13 residues. V lost 2 bases to trimming and J lost 4 bases, with 8 bases between them. Germline CDR1 is MNHEY and CDR2 is SVGAGI. Study-wide results and caveats: Larger post-nadir TCR diversity loss correlated inversely with survival in deceased patients. Proton therapy kept repertoires fairly stable, unlike photons, which gained effector/memory cells.

A note on this clone: The antigen is undetermined.

Using immunoSEQ multiplex PCR, the repertoire was profiled, and TCRdb retains in-frame clones only, with some absent. This table holds 75,000 to 90,000 clones, more than 70% found once. The clonotype was recovered from a man aged 55 to 70 with pancreatic cancer. The sequencing used peripheral blood, collected from a patient treated with proton-based radiotherapy. This rearrangement joins TRBV6-5 to TRBJ1-1; D unclear. The CDR3 DNA follows: TGTGCCAGCAGTTACAAGGCCGGCACTGAAGCTTTCTTT. This sequence encodes CASSYKAGTEAFF.